This TCR beta chain was recovered during a study of vaccination and CD4 T cells after COVID-19. Turning to this clonotype: What it binds is unknown.

Treatment described: roughly 11-day PBMC culture with coronavirus spike peptide pools or control peptides (ViraFEST assay). Prior to the COVID-19 pandemic (2011-2018), the unexposed donor's CD4+ T cells were collected. V lost 6 bases and J lost 5, with 19 bases in between. The CDR3 consists of 15 residues. The germline V gene encodes CDR1 SNHLY and CDR2 FYNNEI. Cultured CD4+ T-cell DNA underwent Oncomine TCR Beta short-read sequencing. A single record per CDR3 protein comes from TCRdb applying MiXCR to the PCR reads. Counted here are about 7,200 distinct CDR3 sequences, about 32% occurring once; the ten biggest clones make up approximately 28%.

Sequenced input: CD4+ T cells from blood, cultured in vitro. The chain employs TRBV2 and TRBJ1-2, with no clear D. This receptor was taken from a human donor in good health. CDR3 region: CASRVEAEIFYGYTF. The CDR3 DNA sequence: TGTGCCAGCAGGGTTGAAGCAGAGATTTTTTATGGCTACACCTTC.